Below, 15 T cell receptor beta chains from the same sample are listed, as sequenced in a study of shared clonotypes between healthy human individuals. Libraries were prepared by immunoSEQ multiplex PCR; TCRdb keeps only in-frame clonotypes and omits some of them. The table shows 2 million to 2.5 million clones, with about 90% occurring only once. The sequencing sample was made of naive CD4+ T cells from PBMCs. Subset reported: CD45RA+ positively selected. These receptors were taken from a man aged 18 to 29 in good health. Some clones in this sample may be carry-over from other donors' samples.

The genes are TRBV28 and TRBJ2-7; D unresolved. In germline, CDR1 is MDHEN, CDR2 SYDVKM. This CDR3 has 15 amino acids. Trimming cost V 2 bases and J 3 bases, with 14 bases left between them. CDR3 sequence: CASSLRQIQYYEQYF. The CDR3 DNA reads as TGTGCCAGCAGTTTAAGACAAATACAGTACTACGAGCAGTACTTC.

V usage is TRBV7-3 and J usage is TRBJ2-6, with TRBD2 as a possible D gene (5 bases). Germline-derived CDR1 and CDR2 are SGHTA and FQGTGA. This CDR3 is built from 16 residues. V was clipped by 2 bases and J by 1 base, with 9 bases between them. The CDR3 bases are TGTGCCAGCAGCTTAGCCAGAGGGTCTGGGGCCAACGTCCTGACTTTC. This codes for CASSLARGSGANVLTF.

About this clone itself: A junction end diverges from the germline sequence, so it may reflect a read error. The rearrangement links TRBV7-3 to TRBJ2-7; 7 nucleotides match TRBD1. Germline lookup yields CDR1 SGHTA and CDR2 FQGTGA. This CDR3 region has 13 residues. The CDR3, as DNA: TGTGCCTGCAGCCGGGACAGATACTACGAGCAGTACTTC. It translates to CACSRDRYYEQYF.

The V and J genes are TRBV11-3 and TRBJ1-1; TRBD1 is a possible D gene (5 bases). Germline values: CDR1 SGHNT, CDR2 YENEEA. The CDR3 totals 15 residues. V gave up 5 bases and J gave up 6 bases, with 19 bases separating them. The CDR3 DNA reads TGTGCCAGCAGCCCCGGTAGGGGTTCCATTGCTGAAGCTTTCTTT. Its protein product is CASSPGRGSIAEAFF.

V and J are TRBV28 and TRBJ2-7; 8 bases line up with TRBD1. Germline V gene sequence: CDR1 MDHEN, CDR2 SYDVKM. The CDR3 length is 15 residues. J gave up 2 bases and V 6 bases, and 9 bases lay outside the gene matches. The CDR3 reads CASSRGPTGAYEQYF. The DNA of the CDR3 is TGTGCCAGCAGCCGGGGGCCGACAGGGGCCTACGAGCAGTACTTC.

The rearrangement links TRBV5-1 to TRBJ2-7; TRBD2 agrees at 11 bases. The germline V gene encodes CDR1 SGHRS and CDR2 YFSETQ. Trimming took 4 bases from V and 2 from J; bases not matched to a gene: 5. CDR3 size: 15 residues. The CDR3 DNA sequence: TGCGCCAGCAGCGGGGGACTAGCGGACCCCTACGAGCAGTACTTC. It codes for CASSGGLADPYEQYF.

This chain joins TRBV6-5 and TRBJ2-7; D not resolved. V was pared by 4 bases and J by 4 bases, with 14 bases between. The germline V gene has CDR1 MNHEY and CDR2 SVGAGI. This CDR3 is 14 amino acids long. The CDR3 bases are TGTGCCAGCAGTTCGCGCGCGAAAAATTACGAGCAGTACTTC. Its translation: CASSSRAKNYEQYF.

CDR3 in amino acids: CASSSQRTSGSGSCEQYF. CDR3 nucleotides: TGTGCCAGCAGCTCTCAGCGGACTAGCGGGAGTGGGAGTTGCGAGCAGTACTTC. The V and J genes are TRBV27 and TRBJ2-7; TRBD2 agrees at 13 bases. V was clipped by 6 bases and J by 6 bases; unmatched bases: 17. The CDR3 contains 18 residues. The germline gives CDR1 MNHEY, CDR2 SMNVEV (reference sequence).

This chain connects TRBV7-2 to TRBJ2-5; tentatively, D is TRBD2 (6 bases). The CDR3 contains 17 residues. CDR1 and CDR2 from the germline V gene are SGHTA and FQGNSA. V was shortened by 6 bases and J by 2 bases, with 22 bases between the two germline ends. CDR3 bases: TGTGCCAGCAGTGGAACCTTCCTTGCTAGCGCACAAGAGACCCAGTACTTC. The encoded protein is CASSGTFLASAQETQYF.

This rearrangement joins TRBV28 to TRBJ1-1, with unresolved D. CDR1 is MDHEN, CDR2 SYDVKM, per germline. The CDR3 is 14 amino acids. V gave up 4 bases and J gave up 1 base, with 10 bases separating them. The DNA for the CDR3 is TGTGCCAGCAGTTCTACCACAGCGAACACTGAAGCTTTCTTT. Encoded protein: CASSSTTANTEAFF. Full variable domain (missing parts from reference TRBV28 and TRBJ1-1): DVKVTQSSRYLVKRTGEKVFLECVQDMDHENMFWYRQDPGLGLRLIYFSYDVKMKEKGDIPEGYSVSREKKERFSLILESASTNQTSMYLCASSSTTANTEAFFGQGTRLTVV.

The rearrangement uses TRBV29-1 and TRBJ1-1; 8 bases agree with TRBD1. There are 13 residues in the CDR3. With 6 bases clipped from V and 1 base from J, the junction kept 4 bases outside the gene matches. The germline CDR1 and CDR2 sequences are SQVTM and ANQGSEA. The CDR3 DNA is TGCAGCGTGGACAGGGCTTGGAACACTGAAGCTTTCTTT. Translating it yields CSVDRAWNTEAFF.

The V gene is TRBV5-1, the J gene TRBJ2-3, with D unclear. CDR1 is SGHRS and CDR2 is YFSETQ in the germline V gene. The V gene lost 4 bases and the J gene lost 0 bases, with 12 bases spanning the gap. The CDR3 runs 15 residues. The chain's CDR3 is CASSPSPSSTDTQYF. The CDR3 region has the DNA TGCGCCAGCAGCCCCTCTCCGTCTAGCACAGATACGCAGTATTTT.

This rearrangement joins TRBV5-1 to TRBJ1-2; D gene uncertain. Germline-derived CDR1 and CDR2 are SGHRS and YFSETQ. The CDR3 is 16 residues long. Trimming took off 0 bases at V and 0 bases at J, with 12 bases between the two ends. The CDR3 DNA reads TGCGCCAGCAGCTTGGTTCCAGGAATAGCTAACTATGGCTACACCTTC. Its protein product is CASSLVPGIANYGYTF.

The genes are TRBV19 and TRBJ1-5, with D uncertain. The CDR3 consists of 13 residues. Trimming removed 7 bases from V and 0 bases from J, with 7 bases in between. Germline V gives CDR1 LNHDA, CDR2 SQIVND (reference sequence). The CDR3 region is CASTENSNQPQHF. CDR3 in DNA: TGTGCCAGTACAGAGAATAGCAATCAGCCCCAGCATTTT. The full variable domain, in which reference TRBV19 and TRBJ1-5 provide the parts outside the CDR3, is DGGITQSPKYLFRKEGQNVTLSCEQNLNHDAMYWYRQDPGQGLRLIYYSQIVNDFQKGDIAEGYSVSREKKESFPLTVTSAQKNPTAFYLCASTENSNQPQHFGDGTRLSIL.

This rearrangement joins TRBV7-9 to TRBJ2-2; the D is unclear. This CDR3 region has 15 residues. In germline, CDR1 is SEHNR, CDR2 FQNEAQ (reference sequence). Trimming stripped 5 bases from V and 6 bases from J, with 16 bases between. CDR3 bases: TGTGCCAGCAGCATCAGACGGGCTGGGGCCGGGGAGCTGTTTTTT. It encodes CASSIRRAGAGELFF.